The clone carrying this T cell receptor beta chain was recorded at least ten times. What it binds is unknown. These data belong to a study of early T cells in non-severe SARS-CoV-2 infection. Whole-study context: With bulk RNA from unsorted whole blood as input, sequencing yielded unpaired chains.

Individual cDNA molecules received unique molecular identifiers during library preparation. TCRdb reanalysed the 5' RACE reads using MiXCR and keeps one entry per CDR3 protein. The repertoire consists of over 45,000 distinct CDR3 sequences, with roughly a tenth occurring once and the leading ten covering 6.5%. General study findings and limits: The VDJdb matching leaned toward anti-spike CD8 responses and overlooked private and CD4 specificities.

The sample comprised whole blood. The origin of this receptor is an adult who was a healthcare worker with PCR-confirmed SARS-CoV-2 infection or an uninfected control (not recorded which).

In DNA form, the CDR3 reads TGTGCCAGCAGCGTATCCACAGGGGGCGCCGCCAAAAACATTCAGTACTTC. This sequence encodes CASSVSTGGAAKNIQYF. The chain is built from TRBV11-1 and TRBJ2-4; 9 bases match TRBD1. Germline trimming cut 5 bases from V and 1 base from J; bases unmatched to any gene: 9. Germline loops: CDR1 SGHAT, CDR2 FQDESV (reference sequence). The CDR3 runs 17 residues.